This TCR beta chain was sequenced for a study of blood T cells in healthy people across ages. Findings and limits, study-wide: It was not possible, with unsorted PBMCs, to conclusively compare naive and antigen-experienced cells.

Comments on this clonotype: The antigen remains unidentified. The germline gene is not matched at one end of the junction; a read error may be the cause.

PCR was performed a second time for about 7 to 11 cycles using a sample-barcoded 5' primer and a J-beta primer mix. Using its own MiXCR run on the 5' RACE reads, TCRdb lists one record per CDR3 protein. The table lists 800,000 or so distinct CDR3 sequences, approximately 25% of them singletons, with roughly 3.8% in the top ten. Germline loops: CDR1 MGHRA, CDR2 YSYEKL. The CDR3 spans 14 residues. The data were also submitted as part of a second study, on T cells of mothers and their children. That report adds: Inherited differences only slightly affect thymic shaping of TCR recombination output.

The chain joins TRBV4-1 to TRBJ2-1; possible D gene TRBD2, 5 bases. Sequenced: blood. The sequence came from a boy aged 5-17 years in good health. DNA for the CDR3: TGCGTCAGCAGCCAAGATGGAGGTTTCGGTGAGCAGTTCTTC. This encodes CVSSQDGGFGEQFF.